These T cell receptor beta chains were read from a single sample in a study of shared T cell receptors in the human thymus. The data were produced by immunoSEQ multiplex PCR, yet TCRdb's version contains in-frame clones alone and is incomplete. The sample lists 600,000 or so clones; 87% were seen once. Separately, the same data were catalogued under a study of human thymus T cells.

The sample taken for sequencing was thymocytes. The receptors derive from a boy in the first two years of life with a congenital heart defect. Both conserved end residues are part of each CDR3. The order of the fields is clone size, V gene, D gene, J gene, CDR3 protein, CDR3 DNA. D genes are given only for firm matches. Only some rows state a clone size, as once, few, many or a class for expanded clones.

>few|TRBV7-2|TRBD2|TRBJ2-3
CASSLVFRLAGEADTQYF
TGTGCCAGCAGCTTAGTGTTCCGACTAGCGGGAGAGGCAGATACGCAGTATTTT
>once|TRBV5-8|TRBD2|TRBJ2-1
CASSRLTSGSPLSSYNEQFF
TGTGCCAGCAGCAGACTGACTAGCGGGAGCCCCCTAAGCTCCTACAATGAGCAGTTCTTC
>-|TRBV30|-|TRBJ1-6
CAWKGVASSYNSPLHF
TGTGCCTGGAAAGGCGTAGCGAGCTCCTATAATTCACCCCTCCACTTT
>-|TRBV5-8|-|TRBJ2-5
CASSLSGVGKSETQYF
TGTGCCAGCAGCTTGTCGGGAGTGGGGAAGTCGGAGACCCAGTACTTC
>-|TRBV4-3|TRBD1|TRBJ1-5
CASSQDADRDQPQHF
TGCGCCAGCAGCCAAGATGCGGACAGGGATCAGCCCCAGCATTTT
>few|TRBV6-5|TRBD1|TRBJ1-2
CASQQGNYGYTF
TGTGCCAGCCAACAGGGGAACTATGGCTACACCTTC
>-|TRBV11-2|TRBD2|TRBJ2-1
CASSLARNTLAGDYNEQFF
TGTGCCAGCAGCTTAGCCCGTAATACCCTAGCGGGGGACTACAATGAGCAGTTCTTC
>-|TRBV28|-|TRBJ1-4
CASSPLRGTNEKLFF
TGTGCCAGCAGTCCACTTAGGGGTACTAATGAAAAACTGTTTTTT
>-|TRBV5-8|-|TRBJ2-7
CASSFRQTAYEQYF
TGTGCCAGCAGCTTCCGACAGACCGCCTACGAGCAGTACTTC
>-|TRBV4-3|TRBD1|TRBJ2-5
CASSLDTGGKETQYF
TGCGCCAGCAGCCTAGACACAGGGGGCAAAGAGACCCAGTACTTC
>-|TRBV2|-|TRBJ1-1
CASTRKTEAFF
TGTGCCAGCACCCGTAAAACTGAAGCTTTCTTT
>once|TRBV28|-|TRBJ1-4
CASSLGLGEKLFF
TGTGCCAGCAGTTTGGGACTCGGGGAAAAACTGTTTTTT
>-|TRBV13|-|TRBJ1-1
CASSHRDTEAFF
TGTGCCAGCAGCCACCGAGACACTGAAGCTTTCTTT
>-|TRBV30|-|TRBJ2-6
CAWSTENTGANVLTF
TGTGCCTGGAGTACCGAGAATACTGGGGCCAACGTCCTGACTTTC
>-|TRBV2|-|TRBJ1-6
CASRGSKNSPLHF
TGTGCCAGCAGGGGGAGTAAGAATTCACCCCTCCACTTT
>-|TRBV6-5|-|TRBJ1-2
CASSSDGNYGYTF
TGTGCCAGCAGTTCAGACGGGAACTATGGCTACACCTTC
>once|TRBV2|-|TRBJ1-6
CASSPARHNSPLHF
TGTGCCAGCAGTCCAGCCAGACATAATTCCCCCCTCCACTTT
>-|TRBV27|TRBD1|TRBJ2-7
CASSLSGTGRTYEQYF
TGTGCCAGCAGTTTATCAGGGACAGGGAGGACCTACGAGCAGTACTTC
>-|TRBV5-6|-|TRBJ2-3
CASSSPGQDGLSTDTQYF
TGTGCCAGCAGCTCCCCGGGACAAGATGGACTCAGCACAGATACGCAGTATTTT
>-|TRBV5-6|TRBD1|TRBJ1-1
CASSNQSGQTSNTEAFF
TGTGCCAGCAGCAACCAATCGGGACAGACATCGAACACTGAAGCTTTCTTT
>-|TRBV27|TRBD1|TRBJ2-7
CASRSSGTAVSYEQYF
TGTGCCAGCCGCTCGTCCGGGACAGCGGTCTCCTACGAGCAGTACTTC
>-|TRBV28|-|TRBJ1-1
CASSHPRGETEAFF
TGTGCCAGCAGCCACCCCAGGGGCGAGACTGAAGCTTTCTTT
>-|TRBV15|-|TRBJ2-7
CATTPDSPSYEQYF
TGTGCCACCACCCCGGACTCACCCTCCTACGAGCAGTACTTC
>-|TRBV4-3|-|TRBJ1-1
CASSQARQHMNTEAFF
TGCGCCAGCAGCCAAGCCCGACAGCACATGAACACTGAAGCTTTCTTT
>-|TRBV19|TRBD1|TRBJ2-1
CATTGPHWDSAKNNEQFF
TGTGCCACCACCGGGCCTCATTGGGACAGTGCGAAAAACAATGAGCAGTTCTTC
>-|TRBV6-4|TRBD1|TRBJ1-6
CASSGTVGNSPLHF
TGTGCCAGCAGCGGGACAGTAGGAAATTCACCCCTCCACTTT
>-|TRBV5-5|TRBD1|TRBJ1-1
CASSLSSGQGTEAFF
TGTGCCAGCAGCTTGAGCTCGGGACAGGGGACTGAAGCTTTCTTT
>-|TRBV28|TRBD2|TRBJ2-1
CASSPLGLAGNEQFF
TGTGCCAGCAGTCCCCTGGGACTAGCGGGCAATGAGCAGTTCTTC
>-|TRBV6-4|TRBD1|TRBJ1-2
CASSDEDRDPNGYTF
TGTGCCAGCAGTGACGAAGACAGGGACCCCAATGGCTACACCTTC